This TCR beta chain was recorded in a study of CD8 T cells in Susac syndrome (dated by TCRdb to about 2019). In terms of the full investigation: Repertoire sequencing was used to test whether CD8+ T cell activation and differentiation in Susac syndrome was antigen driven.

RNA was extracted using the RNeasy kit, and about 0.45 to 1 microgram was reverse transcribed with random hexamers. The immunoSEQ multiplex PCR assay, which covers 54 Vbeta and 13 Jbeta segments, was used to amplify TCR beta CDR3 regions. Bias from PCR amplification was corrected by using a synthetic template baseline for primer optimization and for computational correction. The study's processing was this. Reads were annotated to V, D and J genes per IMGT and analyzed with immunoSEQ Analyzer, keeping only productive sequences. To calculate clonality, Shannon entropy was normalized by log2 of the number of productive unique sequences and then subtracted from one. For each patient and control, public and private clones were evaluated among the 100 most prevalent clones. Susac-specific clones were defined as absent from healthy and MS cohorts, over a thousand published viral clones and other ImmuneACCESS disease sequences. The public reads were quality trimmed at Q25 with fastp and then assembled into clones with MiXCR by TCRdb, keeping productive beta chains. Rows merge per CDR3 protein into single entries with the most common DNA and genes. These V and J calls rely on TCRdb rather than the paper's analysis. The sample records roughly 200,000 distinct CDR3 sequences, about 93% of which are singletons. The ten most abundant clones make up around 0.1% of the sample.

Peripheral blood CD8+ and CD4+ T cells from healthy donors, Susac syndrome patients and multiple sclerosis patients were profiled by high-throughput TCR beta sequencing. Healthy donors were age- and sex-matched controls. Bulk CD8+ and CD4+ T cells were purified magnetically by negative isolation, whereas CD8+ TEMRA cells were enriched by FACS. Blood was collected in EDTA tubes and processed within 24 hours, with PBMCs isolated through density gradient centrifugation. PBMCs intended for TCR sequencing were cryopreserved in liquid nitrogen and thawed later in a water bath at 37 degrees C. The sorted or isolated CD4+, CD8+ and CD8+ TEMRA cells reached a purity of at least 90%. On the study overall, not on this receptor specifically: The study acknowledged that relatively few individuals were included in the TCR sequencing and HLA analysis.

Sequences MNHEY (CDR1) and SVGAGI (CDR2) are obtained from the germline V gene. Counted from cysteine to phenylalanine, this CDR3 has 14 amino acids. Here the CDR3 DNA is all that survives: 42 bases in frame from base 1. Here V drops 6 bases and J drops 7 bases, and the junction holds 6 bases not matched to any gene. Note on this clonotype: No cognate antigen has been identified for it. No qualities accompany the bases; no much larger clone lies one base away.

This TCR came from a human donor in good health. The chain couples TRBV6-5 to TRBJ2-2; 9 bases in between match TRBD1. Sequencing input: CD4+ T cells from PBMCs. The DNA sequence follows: TGTGCCAGCAGCCGGGGACAGGGTAACGGGGAGCTGTTTTTT. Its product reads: CASSRGQGNGELFF.